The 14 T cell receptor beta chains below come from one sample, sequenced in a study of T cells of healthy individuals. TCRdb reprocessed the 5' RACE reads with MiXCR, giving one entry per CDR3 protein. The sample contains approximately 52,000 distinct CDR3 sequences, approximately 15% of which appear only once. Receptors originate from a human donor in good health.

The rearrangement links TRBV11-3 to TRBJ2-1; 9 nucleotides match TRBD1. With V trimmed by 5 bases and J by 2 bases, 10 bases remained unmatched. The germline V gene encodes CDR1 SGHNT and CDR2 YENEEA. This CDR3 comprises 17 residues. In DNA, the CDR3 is TGTGCCAGCAGCCCAGGGACAGGGCTACTTCCCTACAATGAGCAGTTCTTC. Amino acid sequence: CASSPGTGLLPYNEQFF.

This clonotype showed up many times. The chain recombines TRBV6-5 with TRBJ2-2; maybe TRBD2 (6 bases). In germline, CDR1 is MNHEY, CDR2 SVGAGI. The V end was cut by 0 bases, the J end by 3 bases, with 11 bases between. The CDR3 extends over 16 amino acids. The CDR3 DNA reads TGTGCCAGCAGTTACTCTGGGCGGGGAGACACCGGGGAGCTGTTTTTT. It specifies CASSYSGRGDTGELFF.

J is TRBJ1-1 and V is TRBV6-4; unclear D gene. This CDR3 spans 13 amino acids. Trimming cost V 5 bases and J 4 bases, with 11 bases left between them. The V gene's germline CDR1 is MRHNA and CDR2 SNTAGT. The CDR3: CASSPQWGTEAFF. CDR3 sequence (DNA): TGTGCCAGCAGTCCTCAATGGGGCACTGAAGCTTTCTTT.

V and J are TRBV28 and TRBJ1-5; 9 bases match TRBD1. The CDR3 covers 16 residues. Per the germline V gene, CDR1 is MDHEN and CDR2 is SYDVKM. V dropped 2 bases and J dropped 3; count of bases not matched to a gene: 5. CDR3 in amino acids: CASSLTGTGYNQPQHF. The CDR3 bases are TGTGCCAGCAGTTTAACCGGGACAGGGTACAATCAGCCCCAGCATTTT. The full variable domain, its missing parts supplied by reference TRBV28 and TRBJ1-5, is DVKVTQSSRYLVKRTGEKVFLECVQDMDHENMFWYRQDPGLGLRLIYFSYDVKMKEKGDIPEGYSVSREKKERFSLILESASTNQTSMYLCASSLTGTGYNQPQHFGDGTRLSIL.

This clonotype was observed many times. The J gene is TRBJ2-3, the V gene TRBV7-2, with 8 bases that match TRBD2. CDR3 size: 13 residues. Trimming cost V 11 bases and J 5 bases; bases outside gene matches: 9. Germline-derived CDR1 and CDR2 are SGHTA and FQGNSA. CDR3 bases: TGTGCCGGAGCGGGGGTCGGGGGAGATACGCAGTATTTT. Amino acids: CAGAGVGGDTQYF. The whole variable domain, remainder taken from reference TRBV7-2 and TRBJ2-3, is GAGVSQSPSNKVTEKGKDVELRCDPISGHTALYWYRQSLGQGLEFLIYFQGNSAPDKSGLPSDRFSAERTGGSVSTLTIQRTQQEDSAVYLCAGAGVGGDTQYFGPGTRLTVL.

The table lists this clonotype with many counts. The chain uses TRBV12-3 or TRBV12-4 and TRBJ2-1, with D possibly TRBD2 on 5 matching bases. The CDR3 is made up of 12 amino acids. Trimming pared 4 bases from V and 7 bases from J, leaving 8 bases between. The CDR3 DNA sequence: TGTGCCAGCAGTTGGACTGAGAATGAGCAGTTCTTC. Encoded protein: CASSWTENEQFF.

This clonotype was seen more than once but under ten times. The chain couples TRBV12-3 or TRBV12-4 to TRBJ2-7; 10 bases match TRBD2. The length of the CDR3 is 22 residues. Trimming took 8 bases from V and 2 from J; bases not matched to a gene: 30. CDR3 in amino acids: CASSSWGNRQAGLAASTYEQYF. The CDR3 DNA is TGTGCCAGCTCATCGTGGGGGAACCGACAGGCCGGACTAGCGGCATCAACCTACGAGCAGTACTTC.

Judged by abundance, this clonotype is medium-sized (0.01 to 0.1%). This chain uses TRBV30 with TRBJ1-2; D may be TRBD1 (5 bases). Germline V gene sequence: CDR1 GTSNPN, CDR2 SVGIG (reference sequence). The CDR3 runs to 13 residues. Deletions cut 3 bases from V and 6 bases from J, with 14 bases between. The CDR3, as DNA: TGTGCCTGGAGCCTTACCCAGGGTGATGGCTACACCTTC. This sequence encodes CAWSLTQGDGYTF.

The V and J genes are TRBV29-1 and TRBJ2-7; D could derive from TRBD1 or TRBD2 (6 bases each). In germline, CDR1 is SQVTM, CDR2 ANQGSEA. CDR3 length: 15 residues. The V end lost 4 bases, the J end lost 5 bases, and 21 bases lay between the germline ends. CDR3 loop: CSVVGGPGIWDEQYF. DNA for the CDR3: TGCAGCGTTGTAGGGGGGCCAGGGATTTGGGACGAGCAGTACTTC.

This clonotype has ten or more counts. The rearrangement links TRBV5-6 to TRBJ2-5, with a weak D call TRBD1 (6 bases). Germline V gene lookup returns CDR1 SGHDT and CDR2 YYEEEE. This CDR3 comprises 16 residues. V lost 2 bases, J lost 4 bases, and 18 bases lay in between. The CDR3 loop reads CASSFTGSTLGETQYF. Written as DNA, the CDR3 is TGTGCCAGCAGCTTTACAGGGAGTACGCTCGGAGAGACCCAGTACTTC. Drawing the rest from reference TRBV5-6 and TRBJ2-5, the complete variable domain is DAGVTQSPTHLIKTRGQQVTLRCSPKSGHDTVSWYQQALGQGPQFIFQYYEEEERQRGNFPDRFSGHQFPNYSSELNVNALLLGDSALYLCASSFTGSTLGETQYFGPGTRLLVL.

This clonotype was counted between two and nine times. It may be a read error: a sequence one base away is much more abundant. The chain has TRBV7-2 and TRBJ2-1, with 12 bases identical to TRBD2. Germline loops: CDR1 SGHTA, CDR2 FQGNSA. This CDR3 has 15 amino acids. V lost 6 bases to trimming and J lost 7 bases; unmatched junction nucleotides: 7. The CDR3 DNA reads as TGTGCCAGCAGTAAGGGACTAGCGGGTGGAAATGAGCAGTTCTTC. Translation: CASSKGLAGGNEQFF.

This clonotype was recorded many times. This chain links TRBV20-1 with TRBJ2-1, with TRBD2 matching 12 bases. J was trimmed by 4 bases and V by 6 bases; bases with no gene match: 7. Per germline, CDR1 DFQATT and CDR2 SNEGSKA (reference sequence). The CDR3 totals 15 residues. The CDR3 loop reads CSAGGGTSGYNEQFF. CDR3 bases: TGCAGTGCGGGAGGTGGGACTAGCGGGTACAATGAGCAGTTCTTC.

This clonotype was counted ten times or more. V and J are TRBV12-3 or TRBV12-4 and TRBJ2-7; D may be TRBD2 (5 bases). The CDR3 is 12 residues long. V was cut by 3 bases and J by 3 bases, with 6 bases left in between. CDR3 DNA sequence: TGTGCCAGCAGTTTTCGGGACTACGAGCAGTACTTC. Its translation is CASSFRDYEQYF.

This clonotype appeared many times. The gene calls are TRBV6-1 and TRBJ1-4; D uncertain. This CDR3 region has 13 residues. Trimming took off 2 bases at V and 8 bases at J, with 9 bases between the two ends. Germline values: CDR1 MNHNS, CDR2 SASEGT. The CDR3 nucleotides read TGTGCCAGCAGTGAAACACCTGAGGAAAAACTGTTTTTT. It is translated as CASSETPEEKLFF.